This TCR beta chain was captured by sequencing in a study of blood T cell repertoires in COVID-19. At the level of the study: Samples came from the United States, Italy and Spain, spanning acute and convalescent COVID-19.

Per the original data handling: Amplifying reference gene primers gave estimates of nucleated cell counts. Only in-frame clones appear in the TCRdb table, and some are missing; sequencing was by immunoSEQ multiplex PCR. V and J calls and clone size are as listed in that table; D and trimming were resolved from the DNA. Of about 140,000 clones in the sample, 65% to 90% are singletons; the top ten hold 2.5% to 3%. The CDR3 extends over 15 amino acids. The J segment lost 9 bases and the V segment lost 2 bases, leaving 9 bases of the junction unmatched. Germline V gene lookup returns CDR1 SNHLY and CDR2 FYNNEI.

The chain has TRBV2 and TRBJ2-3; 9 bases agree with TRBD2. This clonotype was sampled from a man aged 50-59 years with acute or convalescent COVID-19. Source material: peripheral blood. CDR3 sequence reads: CASSERAGGLRTQYF. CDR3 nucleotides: TGTGCCAGCAGTGAACGGGCGGGGGGGCTTCGGACGCAGTATTTT.